A single sample is the source of the 23 T cell receptor beta chains below, sequenced in a study of T cells in Graves' hyperthyroidism and ophthalmopathy. There were TCR beta CDR3 regions amplified from RNA transcripts. First-round RT-PCR with HTBI primers amplified the TCR CDR3 region. TCRdb re-called the multiplex PCR reads with MiXCR, one entry per CDR3 protein. The sample has some 300,000 distinct CDR3 sequences, approximately 19% seen once. Sequencing was performed on blood. The receptors here all came from a man aged 50 or older with Graves' ophthalmopathy.

This clonotype was seen a handful of times. The chain is built from TRBV9 and TRBJ1-1, with D possibly being TRBD1 (5 bases). Germline CDR1 reads SGDLS; CDR2 reads YYNGEE. V was clipped by 0 bases and J by 5 bases, with 11 bases between them. This CDR3 has 14 amino acids. CDR3 DNA sequence: TGTGCCAGCAGCGTAGGTCAGGGAGGTACTGAAGCTTTCTTT. Amino acid sequence: CASSVGQGGTEAFF.

Details on this clonotype: Its ends do not fully match the called genes, so a read error is possible. The chain joins TRBV18 to TRBJ1-6; a weak D match, TRBD1 (6 bases). The CDR3 sequence is 14 residues long. Germline V lookup: CDR1 KGHSH, CDR2 LQKENI. This chain's CDR3 is CASSPTGQSGPVHF. CDR3 in DNA: TGTGCCAGCTCACCCACCGGACAGTCTGGACCCGTCCACTTT.

This clonotype was detected ten times or more. The chain links TRBV2 to TRBJ2-5, with TRBD1 matching 8 bases. With 5 bases clipped from V and 5 bases from J, the junction kept 10 bases outside the gene matches. Germline V CDR1 and CDR2: SNHLY, FYNNEI. The CDR3 is made up of 15 amino acids. The chain's CDR3 is CASSKEGSGGETQYF. The CDR3, as DNA: TGTGCCAGCAGTAAGGAGGGGTCAGGGGGCGAGACCCAGTACTTC. The full variable domain, completed using reference TRBV2 and TRBJ2-5, is EPEVTQTPSHQVTQMGQEVILRCVPISNHLYFYWYRQILGQKVEFLVSFYNNEISEKSEIFDDQFSVERPDGSNFTLKIRSTKLEDSAMYFCASSKEGSGGETQYFGPGTRLLVL.

Only a few counts were recorded for this clonotype. The chain uses TRBV7-2 and TRBJ2-7, with TRBD2 matching 9 bases. The CDR3 runs to 18 residues. CDR1 is SGHTA, CDR2 FQGNSA, per germline. After removal of 5 bases from V and 4 bases from J, the junction contained 18 bases not matched to a gene. In DNA form, the CDR3 reads TGTGCCAGCAGCCCCACCCGACTAGCGGAACCCCCTGGGTACGAGCAGTACTTC. Its protein product is CASSPTRLAEPPGYEQYF.

Concerning this clonotype: It may be a read error: a sequence one base away is much more abundant. The chain recombines TRBV6-5 with TRBJ1-5, with no clear D. This CDR3 contains 13 residues. Per germline, CDR1 MNHEY and CDR2 SVGAGI. The V gene lost 2 bases and the J gene lost 4 bases, with 6 bases spanning the gap. The CDR3 protein is CASSYRPNQPQHF. As DNA, the CDR3 is TGTGCCAGCAGTTACCGTCCTAATCAGCCCCAGCATTTT.

The chain employs TRBV19 and TRBJ2-4, with TRBD2 identical over 7 bases. Germline V lookup: CDR1 LNHDA, CDR2 SQIVND (reference sequence). The CDR3 has 15 amino acids. Trimming cost V 3 bases and J 3 bases; bases outside gene matches: 5. The CDR3 is CASSMGSGNKNIQYF. DNA for the CDR3: TGTGCCAGTAGTATGGGGAGCGGGAACAAAAACATTCAGTACTTC. The full variable domain, with the rest looked up from reference TRBV19 and TRBJ2-4, is DGGITQSPKYLFRKEGQNVTLSCEQNLNHDAMYWYRQDPGQGLRLIYYSQIVNDFQKGDIAEGYSVSREKKESFPLTVTSAQKNPTAFYLCASSMGSGNKNIQYFGAGTRLSVL.

This clonotype was seen repeatedly, ten times or more. The genes are TRBV11-2 and TRBJ1-2, with D possibly being TRBD1 (5 bases). The CDR3 is 15 residues long. Germline CDR1 and CDR2: SGHAT and FQNNGV. V dropped 5 bases and J dropped 1 base, with 14 bases sitting between them. The CDR3 region has the DNA TGTGCCAGCAGCCCAGCCGGGACGGTTAACTATGGCTACACCTTC. Its translation: CASSPAGTVNYGYTF.

In this sample, this clonotype turned up a few times. CDR3 in amino acids: CASSTGSNQPQHF. DNA for the CDR3: TGTGCCAGCAGCACCGGTTCCAATCAGCCCCAGCATTTT. The chain employs TRBV2 and TRBJ1-5, with D unresolved. This CDR3 comprises 13 residues. Germline V gene lookup returns CDR1 SNHLY and CDR2 FYNNEI. With 6 bases removed from V and 3 bases from J, the gap between germline ends came to 9 bases.

This clonotype has at least ten counts. The genes are TRBV2 and TRBJ2-1, with TRBD2 matching 9 bases. The CDR3 runs 15 residues. Per the germline V gene, CDR1 is SNHLY and CDR2 is FYNNEI. V shed 3 bases, J shed 6 bases, and the junction held 6 bases outside the gene matches. Here the CDR3 DNA reads TGTGCCAGCAGTGACACGGGACTAGCCGGCAATGAGCAGTTCTTC. This gives the protein CASSDTGLAGNEQFF.

The V gene is TRBV27, the J gene TRBJ2-7, with TRBD1 matching over 7 bases. Germline V CDR1 and CDR2: MNHEY, SMNVEV (reference sequence). The ends lost 7 bases at V and 3 bases at J; junction bases unmatched: 12. CDR3 size: 15 residues. Here the CDR3 reads CASTTLGDRHYEQYF. For the CDR3, the DNA is TGTGCCAGCACCACCCTGGGGGACAGACACTACGAGCAGTACTTC.

The chain couples TRBV19 to TRBJ2-3, with 8 bases aligning to TRBD1. Germline values: CDR1 LNHDA, CDR2 SQIVND (reference sequence). This CDR3 comprises 15 residues. J lost 4 bases, V lost 7 bases, and 10 bases had no gene match. CDR3 loop: CASTPDRDEADTQYF. In nucleotides, the CDR3 is TGTGCCAGTACTCCGGACAGGGATGAAGCAGATACGCAGTATTTT.

The rearrangement uses TRBV5-1 and TRBJ2-5; maybe TRBD2 (6 bases). Germline V gives CDR1 SGHRS, CDR2 YFSETQ. The CDR3 totals 18 residues. Deletions cut 0 bases from V and 3 bases from J, with 21 bases between. CDR3 region: CASSLDVLGRAGKETQYF. CDR3 coding DNA: TGCGCCAGCAGCTTGGATGTTTTGGGCAGGGCGGGGAAAGAGACCCAGTACTTC.

This clonotype was found a few times. The rearrangement links TRBV6-1 to TRBJ1-3; D not resolved. Germline assignment: CDR1 MNHNS and CDR2 SASEGT. Trimming shortened V by 6 bases and J by 4 bases, and 22 bases separated the two germline ends. The CDR3 covers 17 residues. The chain's CDR3 is CASRPTGGRSAGNTIYF. In DNA, the CDR3 is TGTGCCAGCAGACCGACGGGAGGTCGTTCTGCCGGAAACACCATATATTTT.

This clonotype was seen many times. The chain combines TRBV20-1 with TRBJ2-3; perhaps TRBD2 as D (7 bases). Between the trimmed V and J ends, which lost 5 bases and 6 bases, there was a span of 15 bases. Germline V gives CDR1 DFQATT, CDR2 SNEGSKA (reference sequence). The CDR3 contains 13 residues. CDR3 sequence reads: CSAGGVTGDTQYF. CDR3 in DNA: TGCAGTGCTGGGGGGGTTACAGGGGATACGCAGTATTTT.

V gene TRBV19 combines with J gene TRBJ1-1; D might be TRBD1 (6 bases). The CDR3 length is 15 residues. CDR1 is LNHDA and CDR2 is SQIVND in the germline V gene (reference sequence). The ends were cut back, 7 bases at V and 4 bases at J, with 19 bases in the middle. In nucleotides, the CDR3 is TGTGCCAGTACCCTGAGAACAGGGCTGGGCACTGAAGCTTTCTTT. This encodes CASTLRTGLGTEAFF.

The genes are TRBV6-2 or TRBV6-3 and TRBJ2-7; either TRBD1 or TRBD2 may fit D (6 bases each). The CDR3 contains 15 residues. Germline V lookup: CDR1 MNHEY, CDR2 SVGEGT. V lost 6 bases to trimming and J lost 5 bases, with 20 bases between them. The CDR3 is CASREPGLGGHEQYF. CDR3 DNA sequence: TGTGCCAGCAGAGAACCGGGACTGGGGGGCCACGAGCAGTACTTC.

The gene calls are TRBV19 and TRBJ2-3; D might be TRBD1 or TRBD2, each matching 6 bases. Deletions cut 10 bases from V and 0 bases from J, with 14 bases between. CDR3 length equals 14 residues. The germline V gene has CDR1 LNHDA and CDR2 SQIVND (reference sequence). CDR3 protein: CATHEGGSTDTQYF. The CDR3 coding sequence is TGTGCCACCCACGAGGGGGGCAGCACAGATACGCAGTATTTT.

This clonotype was seen a handful of times. The chain combines TRBV5-6 with TRBJ2-5; possible D gene TRBD2, 5 bases. The CDR3 has 13 residues. Germline-derived CDR1 and CDR2 are SGHDT and YYEEEE. Trimming shortened V by 4 bases and J by 5 bases, and 12 bases separated the two germline ends. The CDR3 DNA is TGTGCCAGCAGCCCTGTCGGGGAGGAGACCCAGTACTTC. Its translation: CASSPVGEETQYF.

This clonotype was seen more than once but under ten times. The J gene is TRBJ2-3, the V gene TRBV7-9; D gene ambiguous. The V end lost 4 bases, the J end lost 5 bases, and 13 bases lay between the germline ends. In germline, CDR1 is SEHNR, CDR2 FQNEAQ (reference sequence). This CDR3 spans 14 amino acids. The DNA of the CDR3 is TGTGCCAGCAGCTGGGCCAAGGGCGAAGATACGCAGTATTTT. Its translation: CASSWAKGEDTQYF.

Only a few counts were recorded for this clonotype. V is TRBV4-1 and J is TRBJ1-2, with D perhaps TRBD1 (5 bases). The germline V gene has CDR1 MGHRA and CDR2 YSYEKL. This CDR3 spans 17 amino acids. V gave up 4 bases and J gave up 3 bases, with 21 bases separating them. The CDR3 DNA follows: TGCGCCAGCAGCCCCAAGATATTTTCCGTGGGGGACTATGGCTACACCTTC. Translation gives CASSPKIFSVGDYGYTF.

In its sample, this clonotype was seen many times. This chain connects TRBV28 to TRBJ1-4; D perhaps matches TRBD1 (5 bases). This CDR3 has 20 residues. V was trimmed by 9 bases and J by 0 bases, leaving 29 bases between them. Germline V lookup: CDR1 MDHEN, CDR2 SYDVKM. As DNA, the CDR3 is TGTGCCAGGGCCTCTTTTCCATACAGGCCAGTCCCTGCAACTAATGAAAAACTGTTTTTT. It specifies CARASFPYRPVPATNEKLFF. The full variable domain, its missing parts supplied by reference TRBV28 and TRBJ1-4, is DVKVTQSSRYLVKRTGEKVFLECVQDMDHENMFWYRQDPGLGLRLIYFSYDVKMKEKGDIPEGYSVSREKKERFSLILESASTNQTSMYLCARASFPYRPVPATNEKLFFGSGTQLSVL.

The chain is built from TRBV4-1 and TRBJ1-2; D uncertain. The CDR3 sequence is 13 residues long. V was pared by 0 bases and J by 11 bases, with 13 bases between. CDR1 and CDR2 (germline): MGHRA, YSYEKL. The CDR3 sequence: CASSQEPTGSYTF. As DNA, the CDR3 is TGCGCCAGCAGCCAAGAACCGACCGGATCTTACACCTTC.

The chain joins TRBV18 to TRBJ2-6; TRBD2 agrees at 12 bases. Germline lookup yields CDR1 KGHSH and CDR2 LQKENI. Trimming at V came to 4 bases and at J to 4 bases, leaving 8 bases not matched to a gene. CDR3 length: 18 residues. The CDR3 here is CASSLGLAGSPGANVLTF. Written as DNA, the CDR3 is TGTGCCAGCTCACTCGGACTAGCGGGAAGCCCCGGGGCCAACGTCCTGACTTTC.